One sample yielded the 12 T cell receptor beta chains listed below, sequenced in a study of cytomegalovirus exposure and HLA in healthy donors. In the PCR, 60 Vbeta and 13 Jbeta primers were used. Sequencing used immunoSEQ multiplex PCR; TCRdb keeps in-frame clones, though not all of them. The data hold under 150,000 clones, with 75% to 80% observed a single time. Material for sequencing was PBMCs. The source of these receptors is a woman aged 35 to 49 in good health and CMV-seropositive.

The CDR3 sequence: CASRSGLVNTEAFF. CDR3 sequence (DNA): TGTGCCAGCAGGTCTGGACTAGTGAACACTGAAGCTTTCTTT. The chain links TRBV2 to TRBJ1-1, with D unclear. Germline V CDR1 and CDR2: SNHLY, FYNNEI. The CDR3 consists of 14 residues. Trimming cost V 6 bases and J 0 bases, with 11 bases left between them.

V gene TRBV9 combines with J gene TRBJ2-1; TRBD2 matches at 7 bases. The CDR3 has 16 residues. V lost 1 base to trimming and J lost 0 bases; unmatched junction nucleotides: 4. The germline CDR1 and CDR2 sequences are SGDLS and YYNGEE. DNA for the CDR3: TGTGCCAGCAGCGTAACTGGGACTACCTCCTACAATGAGCAGTTCTTC. Amino acids: CASSVTGTTSYNEQFF.

The chain links TRBV7-6 to TRBJ2-7, with 11 bases aligning to TRBD2. The germline gives CDR1 SGHVS, CDR2 FNYEAQ. The CDR3 sequence is 15 residues long. The V segment lost 5 bases and the J segment 7 bases; nucleotides outside the gene matches: 10. In nucleotides, the CDR3 is TGTGCCAGCAGCCCTCCGACTAGCGGGATCAGAGAGCAGTACTTC. This codes for CASSPPTSGIREQYF.

The chain joins TRBV14 to TRBJ2-1; D uncertain. CDR3 length: 14 residues. Trimming removed 2 bases at V and 6 bases at J, with 11 bases between. Germline CDR1 SGHDN, CDR2 FVKESK. The CDR3 spells CASSQSTAFNEQFF. DNA of the CDR3: TGTGCCAGCAGCCAATCTACAGCTTTCAATGAGCAGTTCTTC. The full variable domain, its missing parts supplied by reference TRBV14 and TRBJ2-1, is EAGVTQFPSHSVIEKGQTVTLRCDPISGHDNLYWYRRVMGKEIKFLLHFVKESKQDESGMPNNRFLAERTGGTYSTLKVQPAELEDSGVYFCASSQSTAFNEQFFGPGTRLTVL.

This chain uses TRBV6-1 with TRBJ1-4, with TRBD1 matching over 10 bases. Per the germline V gene, CDR1 is MNHNS and CDR2 is SASEGT. This CDR3 comprises 14 residues. With 1 base clipped from V and 7 bases from J, the junction kept 0 bases outside the gene matches. The CDR3 region is CASSEGQGAEKLFF. CDR3 nucleotide sequence: TGTGCCAGCAGTGAAGGACAGGGGGCTGAAAAACTGTTTTTT.

This clone was seen only a few times. The chain combines TRBV5-4 with TRBJ2-5, with 8 bases aligning to TRBD2. The closer fit of TRBJ2-7 to the DNA end suggests the J call may be wrong. CDR3 length: 15 residues. The germline V gene has CDR1 SGHNT and CDR2 YYREEE (reference sequence). CDR3 DNA sequence: TGTGCCAGCAGCTTGGAGGCGGGGGGTGCCTACGAGCAGTACTTC. Residues: CASSLEAGGAYEQYF.

The chain uses TRBV4-1 and TRBJ1-6; no reliable D call. The ends were cut back, 0 bases at V and 0 bases at J, with 18 bases in the middle. Looked up from germline, CDR1 is MGHRA and CDR2 is YSYEKL. This CDR3 comprises 20 residues. The CDR3 coding sequence is TGCGCCAGCAGCCAAGATTTGTCCATCCTCTTGAGCTCCTATAATTCACCCCTCCACTTT. This codes for CASSQDLSILLSSYNSPLHF.

This chain links TRBV6-6 with TRBJ1-1; maybe TRBD1 (5 bases). V shed 7 bases and J shed 7 bases, with 19 bases lying between them. The CDR3 runs to 14 residues. Germline CDR1 is MNHNY and CDR2 is SVGAGI (reference sequence). The CDR3 sequence: CASKVHGEGSEAFF. The CDR3, as DNA: TGTGCCAGCAAAGTACACGGGGAGGGGAGTGAAGCTTTCTTT.

Comment on this clone: A far larger clone is just one base off, so this is likely a read error. The chain recombines TRBV6-5 with TRBJ2-5; D might be TRBD2 (6 bases). The J call is uncertain, as TRBJ2-7 better fits the DNA end. The V gene's germline CDR1 is MNHEY and CDR2 SVGAGI. The CDR3 totals 15 residues. The CDR3 spells CTSSYRRGGSYEQYF. The CDR3 DNA reads as TGTACCAGCAGTTATCGCCGGGGAGGCTCCTACGAGCAGTACTTC.

In the case of this clone: Other DNA sequences in this specimen translate into the identical CDR3. This chain joins TRBV2 and TRBJ2-7; perhaps TRBD2 as D (5 bases). V was cut by 3 bases and J by 5 bases, with 11 bases left in between. CDR3 length: 13 residues. Germline V lookup: CDR1 SNHLY, CDR2 FYNNEI. DNA of the CDR3: TGTGCCAGCAGTGACAGACTACTCCACGAGCAGTACTTC. Its protein is CASSDRLLHEQYF.

The chain joins TRBV6-1 to TRBJ2-7; 8 bases align to TRBD1. Germline values: CDR1 MNHNS, CDR2 SASEGT. V shed 0 bases, J shed 4 bases, and the junction held 17 bases outside the gene matches. The CDR3 sequence is 19 residues long. The CDR3 nucleotides are TGTGCCAGCAGTGAAGCGAGCTACAGGGGCAGGGGGCCTTTGTACGAGCAGTACTTC. As protein: CASSEASYRGRGPLYEQYF.

The chain carries TRBV6-1 and TRBJ1-5; possibly TRBD1 for D (5 bases). The CDR3 is made up of 15 amino acids. CDR1 and CDR2 from the germline V gene are MNHNS and SASEGT. V shed 2 bases and J shed 3 bases, with 11 bases lying between them. CDR3 sequence (DNA): TGTGCCAGCAGTGAACGGGGGAGGGACAATCAGCCCCAGCATTTT. It encodes CASSERGRDNQPQHF.